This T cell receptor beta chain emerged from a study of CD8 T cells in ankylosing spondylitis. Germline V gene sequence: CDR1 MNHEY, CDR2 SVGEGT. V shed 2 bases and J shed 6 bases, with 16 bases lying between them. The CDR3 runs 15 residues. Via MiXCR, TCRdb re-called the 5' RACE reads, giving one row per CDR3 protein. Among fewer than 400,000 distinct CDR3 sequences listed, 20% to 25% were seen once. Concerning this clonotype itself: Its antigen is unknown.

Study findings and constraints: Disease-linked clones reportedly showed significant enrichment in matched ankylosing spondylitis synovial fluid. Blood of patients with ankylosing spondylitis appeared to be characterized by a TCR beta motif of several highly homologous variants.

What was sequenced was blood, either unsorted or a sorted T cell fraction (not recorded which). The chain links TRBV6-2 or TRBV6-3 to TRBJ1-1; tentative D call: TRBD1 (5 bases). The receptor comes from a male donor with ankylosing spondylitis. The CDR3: CASSYQGHGSAEAFF. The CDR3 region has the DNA TGTGCCAGCAGTTACCAAGGACACGGTAGCGCTGAAGCTTTCTTT.